The T cell receptor beta chain described here comes from a study of T cell responses to AZD1222 COVID-19 vaccine. General study points: Clonal diversity was possibly underestimated; the donors were predominantly white British and more often female. At baseline, just a handful of AZD1222 recipients tested seropositive.

V was trimmed by 5 bases and J by 6 bases, leaving 18 bases between them. The CDR3 extends over 15 amino acids. Germline V CDR1 and CDR2: MNHEY, SMNVEV (reference sequence). Measured with immunoSEQ multiplex PCR; TCRdb has only the in-frame clones, and not every one. This table has 130,000 to 150,000 clones, 75% to 95% appearing once. This clone has a handful of counts. Its antigen is not identified. The material sequenced was peripheral blood, taken on day 0 of MenACWY control vaccination. The TCR originated in an adult in good health. The V and J genes are TRBV27 and TRBJ2-3, with D possibly matching TRBD2 (6 bases). Here the CDR3 DNA reads TGTGCCAGCAGTCTCCGACTAGGGCCGGGGGATACGCAGTATTTT. Its protein product is CASSLRLGPGDTQYF.